This T cell receptor (beta chain) emerged from a study of T cell responses to AZD1222 COVID-19 vaccine. Whole-study context: Timing groups of about 4 and about 12 weeks for second doses were pooled. Study-level results: At baseline, just 6 or 7 AZD1222 recipients tested seropositive. Clonal diversity was possibly underestimated; the donors were predominantly white British and more often female. Spike-spanning, vaccine-associated CD4 TCRs were dominant at 160-218 and 743-854.

CDR1 and CDR2 (germline): LGHDT, YNNKEL (reference sequence). The V and J ends lost 2 bases and 0 bases respectively, with 8 bases between them. The CDR3 sequence is 15 residues long. Produced via immunoSEQ multiplex PCR; TCRdb's table is partial and in-frame only. The sample yields about 150,000 clones, around 87% seen once. A remark on this clone: Its antigen remains unidentified.

J is TRBJ2-4 and V is TRBV3-1 (or the pseudogene TRBV3-2); TRBD2 is a possible D gene (5 bases). This receptor was identified in an adult in good health. Sequencing was performed on peripheral blood, taken on day 0 of AZD1222 vaccination. The CDR3 protein is CASSQTRIAKNIQYF. The CDR3 bases are TGTGCCAGCAGCCAAACTAGAATAGCCAAAAACATTCAGTACTTC.